This T cell receptor (beta chain) was observed in a study of CD8 T cells in ankylosing spondylitis. Trimming took 1 base from V and 4 from J, leaving 11 bases between them. The CDR3 runs 15 residues. Germline CDR1 SEHNR, CDR2 FQNEAQ (reference sequence). TCRdb used MiXCR to reprocess the 5' RACE reads, holding one entry per CDR3 protein. The table includes about 280,000 distinct CDR3 sequences, 15% to 20% detected once. The sample taken for sequencing was blood, either unsorted or a sorted T cell fraction (not recorded which). The chain combines TRBV7-9 with TRBJ1-5; perhaps TRBD1 as D (5 bases). The TCR sequence derives from a male donor with ankylosing spondylitis or in good health (not recorded which). CDR3 sequence (DNA): TGTGCCAGCAGCTTAGGTCCAGGGCTTAATCAGCCCCAGCATTTT. Amino acids: CASSLGPGLNQPQHF.